The present TCR beta chain was sequenced within a study of beta chain features in type 1 diabetes. At the level of the study: There were 90 million to 110 million sorted cells examined across all samples. Study results and caveats: Moderately but significantly shorter TCRB CDR3s were found in Type 1 diabetes patients in all four CD4+ subsets. Across patients, naive, central memory and Treg TCRB repertoires exhibited apparently greater similarity than was observed across healthy donors.

cDNA synthesis used the whole RNA isolate, giving expressed TCRB sequences. Naive, central memory and regulatory T cell samples produced a mean of about 3.5 million reads. Assay used: immunoSEQ multiplex PCR; TCRdb lists only in-frame clones, some missing. The sample holds fewer than 55,000 clones; about 40% are singletons and the top ten take 1.4%. Turning to this clone: Its antigen is currently unknown.

The sequenced material came from Tregs from blood. This TCR came from a man younger than 40 with type 1 diabetes.

As DNA, the CDR3 is TGTGCCAGCAGATACTTCCCCCCTGACTCTGGAAACACCATATATTTT. Protein sequence: CASRYFPPDSGNTIYF. This chain uses TRBV28 with TRBJ1-3; D remains unclear. The germline gives CDR1 MDHEN, CDR2 SYDVKM. The CDR3 has 16 residues. V lost 6 bases and J lost 0, with 15 bases in between.